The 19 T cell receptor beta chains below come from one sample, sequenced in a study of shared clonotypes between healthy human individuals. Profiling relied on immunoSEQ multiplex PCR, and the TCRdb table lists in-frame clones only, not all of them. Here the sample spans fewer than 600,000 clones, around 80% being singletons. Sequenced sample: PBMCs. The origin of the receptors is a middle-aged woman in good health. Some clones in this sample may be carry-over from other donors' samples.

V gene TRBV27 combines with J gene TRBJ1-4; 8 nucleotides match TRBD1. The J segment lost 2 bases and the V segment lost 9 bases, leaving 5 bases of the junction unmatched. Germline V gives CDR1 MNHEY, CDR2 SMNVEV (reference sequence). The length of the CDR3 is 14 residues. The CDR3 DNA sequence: TGTGCCAGTAGTCGACAGGGGACTAATGAAAAACTGTTTTTT. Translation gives CASSRQGTNEKLFF.

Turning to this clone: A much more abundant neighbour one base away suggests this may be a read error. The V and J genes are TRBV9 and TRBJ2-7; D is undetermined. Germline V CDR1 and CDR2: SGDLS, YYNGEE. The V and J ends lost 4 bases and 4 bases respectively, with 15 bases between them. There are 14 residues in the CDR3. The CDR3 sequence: CASSPQFEVYEQYF. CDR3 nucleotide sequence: TGTGCCAGCAGCCCTCAGTTCGAGGTTTACGAGCAGTACTTC.

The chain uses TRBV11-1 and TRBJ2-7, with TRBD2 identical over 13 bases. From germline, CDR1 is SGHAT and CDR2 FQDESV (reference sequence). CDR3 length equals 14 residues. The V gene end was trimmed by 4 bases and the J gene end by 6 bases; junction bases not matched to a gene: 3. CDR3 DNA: TGTGCCAGCAGCTGGACTAGCGGGAGAAGCGAGCAGTACTTC. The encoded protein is CASSWTSGRSEQYF.

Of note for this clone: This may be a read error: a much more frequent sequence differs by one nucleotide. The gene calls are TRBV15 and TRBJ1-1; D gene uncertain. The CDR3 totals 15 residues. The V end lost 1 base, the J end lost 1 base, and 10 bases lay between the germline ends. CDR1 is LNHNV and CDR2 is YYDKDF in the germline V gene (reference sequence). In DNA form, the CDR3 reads TGTGCCACCAGCAGAGTAGTGGCTAGGAACACTGAAGCTTTCTTT. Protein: CATSRVVARNTEAFF.

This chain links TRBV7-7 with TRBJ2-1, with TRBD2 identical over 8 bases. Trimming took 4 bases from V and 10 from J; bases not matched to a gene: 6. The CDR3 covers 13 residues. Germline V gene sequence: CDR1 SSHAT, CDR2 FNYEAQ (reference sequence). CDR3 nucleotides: TGTGCCAGCAGCTCGGGGGGGGAGCCCGAGCAGTTCTTC. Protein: CASSSGGEPEQFF.

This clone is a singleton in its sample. This CDR3 reads CATSGDRGPLLYTQYF. DNA for the CDR3: TGTGCCACCTCCGGGGACAGGGGGCCTTTGCTATATACGCAGTATTTT. The chain combines TRBV28 with TRBJ2-3; 12 bases are shared with TRBD1. There are 16 residues in the CDR3. Germline-derived CDR1 and CDR2 are MDHEN and SYDVKM. With 10 bases clipped from V and 7 bases from J, the junction kept 15 bases outside the gene matches. Looking up the rest from reference TRBV28 and TRBJ2-3 gives the full variable domain: DVKVTQSSRYLVKRTGEKVFLECVQDMDHENMFWYRQDPGLGLRLIYFSYDVKMKEKGDIPEGYSVSREKKERFSLILESASTNQTSMYLCATSGDRGPLLYTQYFGPGTRLTVL.

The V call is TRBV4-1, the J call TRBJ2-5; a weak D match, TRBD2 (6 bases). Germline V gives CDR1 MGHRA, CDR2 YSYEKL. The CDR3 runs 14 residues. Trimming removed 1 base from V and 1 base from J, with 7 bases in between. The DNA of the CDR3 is TGCGCCAGCAGCCAAGTGGGACTCCAAGAGACCCAGTACTTC. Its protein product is CASSQVGLQETQYF.

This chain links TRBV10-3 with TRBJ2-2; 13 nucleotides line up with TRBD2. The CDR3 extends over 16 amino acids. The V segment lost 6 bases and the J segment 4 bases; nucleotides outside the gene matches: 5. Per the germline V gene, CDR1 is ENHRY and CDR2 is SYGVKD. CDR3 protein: CAIRPGTSGTTGELFF. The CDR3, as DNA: TGTGCCATCAGGCCCGGGACTAGCGGGACCACCGGGGAGCTGTTTTTT.

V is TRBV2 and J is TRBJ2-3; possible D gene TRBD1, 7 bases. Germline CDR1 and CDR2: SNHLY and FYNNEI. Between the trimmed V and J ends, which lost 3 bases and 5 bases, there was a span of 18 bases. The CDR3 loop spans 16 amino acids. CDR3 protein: CASSDWQGGVIDTQYF. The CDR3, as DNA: TGTGCCAGCAGTGATTGGCAGGGGGGAGTCATAGATACGCAGTATTTT.

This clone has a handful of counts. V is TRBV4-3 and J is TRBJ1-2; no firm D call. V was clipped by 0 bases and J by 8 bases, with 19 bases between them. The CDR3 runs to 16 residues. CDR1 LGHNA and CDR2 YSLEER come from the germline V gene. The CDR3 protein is CASSQEVASNAGGYTF. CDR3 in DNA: TGCGCCAGCAGCCAAGAAGTGGCGAGTAATGCAGGAGGCTACACCTTC.

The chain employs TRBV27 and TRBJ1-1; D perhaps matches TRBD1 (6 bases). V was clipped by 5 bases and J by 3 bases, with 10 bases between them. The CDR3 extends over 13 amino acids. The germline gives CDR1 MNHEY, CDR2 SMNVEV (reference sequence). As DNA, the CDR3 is TGTGCCAGCAGTCAATACAGGGACACTGAAGCTTTCTTT. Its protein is CASSQYRDTEAFF.

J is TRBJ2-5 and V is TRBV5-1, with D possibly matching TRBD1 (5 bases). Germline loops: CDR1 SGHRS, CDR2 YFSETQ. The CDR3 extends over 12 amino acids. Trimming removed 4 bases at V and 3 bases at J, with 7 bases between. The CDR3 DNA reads TGCGCCAGCAGCGCCAGGGAAGAGACCCAGTACTTC. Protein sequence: CASSAREETQYF.

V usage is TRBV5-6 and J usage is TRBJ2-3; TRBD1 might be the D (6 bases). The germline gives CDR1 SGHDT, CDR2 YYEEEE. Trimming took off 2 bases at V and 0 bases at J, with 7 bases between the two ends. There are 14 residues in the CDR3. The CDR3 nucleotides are TGTGCCAGCAGCTTCACAGGGAGCACAGATACGCAGTATTTT. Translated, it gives CASSFTGSTDTQYF.

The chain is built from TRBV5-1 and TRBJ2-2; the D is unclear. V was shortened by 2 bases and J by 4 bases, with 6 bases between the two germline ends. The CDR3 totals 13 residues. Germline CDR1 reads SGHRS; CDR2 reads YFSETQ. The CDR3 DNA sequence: TGCGCCAGCAGCTTCGACTTCACCGGGGAGCTGTTTTTT. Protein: CASSFDFTGELFF.

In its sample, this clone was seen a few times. CDR3 nucleotide sequence: TGTGCCAGCAGACACTACGGGACAGATGGCTACACCTTC. Its translation is CASRHYGTDGYTF. This rearrangement joins TRBV6-1 to TRBJ1-2, with 7 positions matching TRBD1. Germline V lookup: CDR1 MNHNS, CDR2 SASEGT. After removal of 6 bases from V and 6 bases from J, the junction contained 7 bases not matched to a gene. This CDR3 has 13 residues.

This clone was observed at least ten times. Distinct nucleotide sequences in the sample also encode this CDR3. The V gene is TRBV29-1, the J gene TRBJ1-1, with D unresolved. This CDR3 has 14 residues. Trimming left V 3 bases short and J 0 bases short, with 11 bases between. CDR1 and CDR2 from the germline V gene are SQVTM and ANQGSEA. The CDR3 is CSVELWRLNTEAFF. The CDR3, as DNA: TGCAGCGTTGAGCTTTGGCGTTTGAACACTGAAGCTTTCTTT.

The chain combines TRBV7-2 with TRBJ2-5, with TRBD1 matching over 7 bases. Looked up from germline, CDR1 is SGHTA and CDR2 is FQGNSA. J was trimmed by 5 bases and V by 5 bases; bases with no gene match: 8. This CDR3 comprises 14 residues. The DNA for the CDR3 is TGTGCCAGCAGCCTACAGGGGACCAGCGAGACCCAGTACTTC. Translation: CASSLQGTSETQYF.

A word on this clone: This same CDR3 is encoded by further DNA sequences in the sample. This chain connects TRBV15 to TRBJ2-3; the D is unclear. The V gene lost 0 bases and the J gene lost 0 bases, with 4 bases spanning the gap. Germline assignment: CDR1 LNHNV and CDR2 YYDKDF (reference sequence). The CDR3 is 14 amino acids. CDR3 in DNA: TGTGCCACCAGCAGAGACCCCAGCACAGATACGCAGTATTTT. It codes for CATSRDPSTDTQYF.

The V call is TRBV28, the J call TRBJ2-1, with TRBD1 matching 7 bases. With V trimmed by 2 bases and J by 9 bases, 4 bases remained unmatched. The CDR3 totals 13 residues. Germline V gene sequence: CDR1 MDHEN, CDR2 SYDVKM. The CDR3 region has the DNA TGTGCCAGCAGTTTAGGGACAGCTGGTGAGCAGTTCTTC. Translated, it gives CASSLGTAGEQFF.